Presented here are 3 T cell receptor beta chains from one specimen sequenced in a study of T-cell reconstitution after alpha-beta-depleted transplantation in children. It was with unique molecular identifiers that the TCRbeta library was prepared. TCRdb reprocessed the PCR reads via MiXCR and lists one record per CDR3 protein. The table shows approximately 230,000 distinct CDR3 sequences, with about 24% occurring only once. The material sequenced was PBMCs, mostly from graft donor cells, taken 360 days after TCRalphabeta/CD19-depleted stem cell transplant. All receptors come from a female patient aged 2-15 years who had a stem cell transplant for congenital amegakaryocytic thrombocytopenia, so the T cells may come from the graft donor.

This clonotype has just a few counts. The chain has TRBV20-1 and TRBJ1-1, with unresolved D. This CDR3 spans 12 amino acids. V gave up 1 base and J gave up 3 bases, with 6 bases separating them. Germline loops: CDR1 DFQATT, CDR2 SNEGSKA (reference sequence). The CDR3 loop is CSARAGYTEAFF. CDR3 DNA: TGCAGTGCTAGAGCGGGGTACACTGAAGCTTTCTTT.

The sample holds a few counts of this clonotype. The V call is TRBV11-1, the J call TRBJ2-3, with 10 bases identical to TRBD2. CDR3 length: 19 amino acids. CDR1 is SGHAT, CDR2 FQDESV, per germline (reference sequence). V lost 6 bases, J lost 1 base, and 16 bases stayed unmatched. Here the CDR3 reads CASRFTATSGSPGTDTQYF. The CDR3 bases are TGTGCCAGCAGATTTACAGCGACTAGCGGGTCCCCTGGCACAGATACGCAGTATTTT. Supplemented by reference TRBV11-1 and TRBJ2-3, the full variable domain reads EAEVAQSPRYKITEKSQAVAFWCDPISGHATLYWYRQILGQGPELLVQFQDESVVDDSQLPKDRFSAERLKGVDSTLKIQPAELGDSAMYLCASRFTATSGSPGTDTQYFGPGTRLTVL.

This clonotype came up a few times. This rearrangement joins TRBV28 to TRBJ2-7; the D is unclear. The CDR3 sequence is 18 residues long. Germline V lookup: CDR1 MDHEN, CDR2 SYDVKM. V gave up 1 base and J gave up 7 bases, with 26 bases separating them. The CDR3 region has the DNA TGTGCCAGCAGTTTATCCCTCCCGTGGAGACTTCCGCAGTGTGAGCAGTACTTC. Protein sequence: CASSLSLPWRLPQCEQYF.